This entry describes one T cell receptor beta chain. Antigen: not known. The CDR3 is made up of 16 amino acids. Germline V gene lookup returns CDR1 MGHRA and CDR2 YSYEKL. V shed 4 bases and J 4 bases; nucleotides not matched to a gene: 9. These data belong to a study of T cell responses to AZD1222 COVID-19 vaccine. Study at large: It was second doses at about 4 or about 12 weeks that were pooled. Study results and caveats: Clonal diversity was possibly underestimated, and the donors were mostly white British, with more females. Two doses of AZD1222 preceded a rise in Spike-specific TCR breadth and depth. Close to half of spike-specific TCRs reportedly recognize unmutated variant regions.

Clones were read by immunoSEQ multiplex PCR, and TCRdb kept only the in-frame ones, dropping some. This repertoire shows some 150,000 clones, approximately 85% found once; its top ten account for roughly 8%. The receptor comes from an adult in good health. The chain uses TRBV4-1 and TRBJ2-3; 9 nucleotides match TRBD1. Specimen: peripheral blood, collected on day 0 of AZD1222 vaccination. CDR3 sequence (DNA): TGCGCCAGCAGCCCTAGTGGGACAGGGATAGCAGATACGCAGTATTTT. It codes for CASSPSGTGIADTQYF.